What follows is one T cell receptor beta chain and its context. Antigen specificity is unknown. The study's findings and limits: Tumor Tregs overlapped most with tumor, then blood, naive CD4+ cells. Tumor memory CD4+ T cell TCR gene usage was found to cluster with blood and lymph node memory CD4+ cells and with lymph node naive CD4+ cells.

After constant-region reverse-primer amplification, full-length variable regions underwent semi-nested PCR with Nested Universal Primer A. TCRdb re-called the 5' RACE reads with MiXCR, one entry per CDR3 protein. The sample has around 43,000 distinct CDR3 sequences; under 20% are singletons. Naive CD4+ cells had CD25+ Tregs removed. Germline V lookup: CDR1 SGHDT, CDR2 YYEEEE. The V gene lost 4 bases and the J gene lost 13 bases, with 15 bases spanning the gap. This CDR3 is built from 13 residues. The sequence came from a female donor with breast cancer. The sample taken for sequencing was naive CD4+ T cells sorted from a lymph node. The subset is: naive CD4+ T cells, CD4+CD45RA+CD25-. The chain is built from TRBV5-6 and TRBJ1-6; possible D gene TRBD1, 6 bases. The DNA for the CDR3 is TGTGCCAGCAGCGCTACGATAGGGGGTCCCCTCCACTTT. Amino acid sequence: CASSATIGGPLHF.